Below are 21 T cell receptor beta chains sequenced from a single sample in a study of shared clonotypes between healthy human individuals. Sequencing used immunoSEQ multiplex PCR; TCRdb keeps in-frame clones, though not all of them. The data contain roughly 2,500,000 clones, over 85% of them singletons. Sequencing was performed on naive CD4+ T cells from PBMCs. Indicated subset: CD45RA+ positively selected. These receptor sequences come from a man younger than 35 in good health. Some clones in this sample may be carry-over from other donors' samples.

The chain carries TRBV11-2 and TRBJ2-1, with 9 bases identical to TRBD1. Germline trimming cut 4 bases from V and 9 bases from J; bases unmatched to any gene: 16. The CDR3 runs to 17 residues. CDR1 is SGHAT, CDR2 FQNNGV, per germline. The CDR3 DNA sequence: TGTGCCAGCAGCTCAGCCGCCAGGACAGGGGCCTCTAGTGAGCAGTTCTTC. Protein sequence: CASSSAARTGASSEQFF.

This rearrangement joins TRBV30 to TRBJ1-3, with D possibly matching TRBD1 (5 bases). The CDR3 runs to 19 residues. The V end lost 4 bases, the J end lost 0 bases, and 25 bases lay between the germline ends. Germline V gene data show CDR1 as GTSNPN and CDR2 as SVGIG (reference sequence). CDR3: CAWTIAGTGTVFSGNTIYF. For the CDR3, the DNA is TGTGCCTGGACCATAGCCGGGACGGGCACCGTATTCTCTGGAAACACCATATATTTT.

The chain uses TRBV4-2 and TRBJ2-1, with D uncertain. The germline gives CDR1 LGHNA, CDR2 YNFKEQ. The CDR3 loop spans 17 amino acids. V gave up 4 bases and J gave up 8 bases, with 24 bases separating them. DNA for the CDR3: TGTGCCAGCAGCCCTGCAGCGACTGGACCTCCCTTCGATGAGCAGTTCTTC. Protein sequence: CASSPAATGPPFDEQFF.

This chain links TRBV15 with TRBJ2-3; 8 bases match TRBD2. CDR3 length: 15 residues. V trimming: 8 bases; J trimming: 2 bases; junction bases outside the gene matches: 9. CDR1 is LNHNV, CDR2 YYDKDF, per germline (reference sequence). The CDR3 bases are TGTGCCACCTCGTTCGCGGGAGGACCCACAGATACGCAGTATTTT. Translating it yields CATSFAGGPTDTQYF.

J is TRBJ2-1 and V is TRBV4-2; 14 bases are a match to TRBD2. The CDR3 runs 21 residues. Germline V gene data show CDR1 as LGHNA and CDR2 as YNFKEQ. The V gene end was trimmed by 0 bases and the J gene end by 2 bases; junction bases not matched to a gene: 12. The CDR3 is CASSQDLWTSGRPQTYNEQFF. CDR3 coding DNA: TGTGCCAGCAGCCAAGATCTTTGGACTAGCGGGAGGCCCCAAACCTACAATGAGCAGTTCTTC.

J is TRBJ1-1 and V is TRBV5-4, with 12 bases identical to TRBD1. Trimming removed 6 bases from V and 4 bases from J; junction bases left unmatched: 7. CDR3 size: 15 residues. Germline assignment: CDR1 SGHNT and CDR2 YYREEE (reference sequence). This CDR3 reads CASTPGQGAPTEAFF. The CDR3 bases are TGTGCCAGCACCCCGGGACAGGGGGCGCCCACTGAAGCTTTCTTT.

V usage is TRBV7-8 and J usage is TRBJ2-7; 15 bases are shared with TRBD2. Germline trimming cut 5 bases from V and 0 bases from J; bases unmatched to any gene: 8. The CDR3 is made up of 18 amino acids. Germline V CDR1 and CDR2: SGHVS, FQNEAQ. In DNA, the CDR3 is TGTGCCAGCAGCCGCGGGACTAGCGGGAGGTCGAGCTCCTACGAGCAGTACTTC. Amino acid sequence: CASSRGTSGRSSSYEQYF. Full variable domain (missing parts from reference TRBV7-8 and TRBJ2-7): GAGVSQSPRYKVAKRGQDVALRCDPISGHVSLFWYQQALGQGPEFLTYFQNEAQLDKSGLPSDRFFAERPEGSVSTLKIQRTQQEDSAVYLCASSRGTSGRSSSYEQYFGPGTRLTVT.

This chain links TRBV9 with TRBJ2-3; D is possibly TRBD1 (6 bases). CDR3 length: 16 amino acids. Germline V gene sequence: CDR1 SGDLS, CDR2 YYNGEE. With 0 bases removed from V and 7 bases from J, the gap between germline ends came to 18 bases. The CDR3 nucleotides are TGTGCCAGCAGCGTAGCCGCAGGGGCCACAAGAAATACGCAGTATTTT. This translates into CASSVAAGATRNTQYF.

Remarks on this clone: Other nucleotide sequences from this sample produce the same CDR3. V is TRBV7-9 and J is TRBJ1-4, with unresolved D. The CDR3 is 14 residues long. The germline CDR1 and CDR2 sequences are SEHNR and FQNEAQ (reference sequence). V was clipped by 5 bases and J by 3 bases, with 10 bases between them. The CDR3 here is CASSETRANEKLFF. CDR3 bases: TGTGCCAGCAGCGAGACGAGAGCTAATGAAAAACTGTTTTTT.

The V call is TRBV5-1, the J call TRBJ2-3, with TRBD2 identical over 11 bases. Germline lookup yields CDR1 SGHRS and CDR2 YFSETQ. The CDR3 runs 17 residues. After removal of 4 bases from V and 1 base from J, the junction contained 8 bases not matched to a gene. The CDR3 nucleotides read TGCGCCAGCAGCCCTGCCCCGACTAGCGGGGGCACAGATACGCAGTATTTT. This codes for CASSPAPTSGGTDTQYF.

The rearrangement joins TRBV19 to TRBJ1-2; D remains unclear. CDR3 length: 12 amino acids. Between the trimmed V and J ends, which lost 1 base and 7 bases, there was a span of 7 bases. Germline values: CDR1 LNHDA, CDR2 SQIVND (reference sequence). CDR3 sequence (DNA): TGTGCCAGTAGTATAGTAGGTTCTGGCTACACCTTC. Translating gives CASSIVGSGYTF.

The rearrangement uses TRBV25-1 and TRBJ2-3; D is possibly TRBD1 or TRBD2 (6 bases each). Germline-derived CDR1 and CDR2 are MGHDK and SYGVNS. Deletions cut 6 bases from V and 4 bases from J, with 17 bases between. This CDR3 contains 15 residues. The CDR3 is CASSPMRGAPDTQYF. For the CDR3, the DNA is TGTGCCAGCAGCCCCATGAGGGGGGCTCCAGATACGCAGTATTTT. The variable domain in full, completed from reference TRBV25-1 and TRBJ2-3, reads EADIYQTPRYLVIGTGKKITLECSQTMGHDKMYWYQQDPGMELHLIHYSYGVNSTEKGDLSSESTVSRIRTEHFPLTLESARPSHTSQYLCASSPMRGAPDTQYFGPGTRLTVL.

This clone came up once. CDR3 region: CASSASLAGGVETQYF. The CDR3 DNA is TGCGCCAGCAGCGCATCTCTAGCGGGAGGAGTGGAGACCCAGTACTTC. The gene calls are TRBV5-1 and TRBJ2-5; TRBD2 matches at 11 bases. The CDR3 extends over 16 amino acids. J was trimmed by 5 bases and V by 4 bases; bases with no gene match: 10. Germline CDR1 SGHRS, CDR2 YFSETQ.

The J gene is TRBJ1-4, the V gene TRBV28; possible D gene TRBD1, 5 bases. Trimming took off 4 bases at V and 10 bases at J, with 13 bases between the two ends. CDR1 and CDR2 from the germline V gene are MDHEN and SYDVKM. The CDR3 spans 13 residues. CDR3 nucleotides: TGTGCCAGCAGTTCGAGCTCGAGGGGAAAACTGTTTTTT. Translation: CASSSSSRGKLFF.

This clone was seen only once. The rearrangement links TRBV2 to TRBJ2-7; D might be TRBD2 (5 bases). The ends were cut back, 3 bases at V and 2 bases at J, with 11 bases in the middle. This CDR3 spans 14 amino acids. Per the germline V gene, CDR1 is SNHLY and CDR2 is FYNNEI. The CDR3 DNA is TGTGCCAGCAGTGAGGGCGCGGGTGCCTACGAGCAGTACTTC. It encodes CASSEGAGAYEQYF.

The chain employs TRBV14 and TRBJ1-3; tentatively, D is TRBD1 (5 bases). This CDR3 comprises 15 residues. The V end lost 4 bases, the J end lost 0 bases, and 10 bases lay between the germline ends. In germline, CDR1 is SGHDN, CDR2 FVKESK. In DNA, the CDR3 is TGTGCCAGCAGCCCACAGGCCTCCTCTGGAAACACCATATATTTT. Protein sequence: CASSPQASSGNTIYF. Full variable domain (outside the CDR3, taken from reference TRBV14 and TRBJ1-3): EAGVTQFPSHSVIEKGQTVTLRCDPISGHDNLYWYRRVMGKEIKFLLHFVKESKQDESGMPNNRFLAERTGGTYSTLKVQPAELEDSGVYFCASSPQASSGNTIYFGEGSWLTVV.

The chain employs TRBV5-4 and TRBJ2-3, with 10 bases that match TRBD2. CDR3 length: 15 amino acids. Germline V gives CDR1 SGHNT, CDR2 YYREEE (reference sequence). The junction had 4 bases not matched to a gene; V was cut back by 2 bases and J by 4 bases. CDR3 sequence (DNA): TGTGCCAGCAGCTTAGCGGGAGGGCGTCCAGATACGCAGTATTTT. Translated: CASSLAGGRPDTQYF.

V usage is TRBV6-5 and J usage is TRBJ1-4; D remains unclear. Germline CDR1 and CDR2: MNHEY and SVGAGI. Trimming left V 2 bases short and J 10 bases short, with 14 bases between. The CDR3 spans 14 residues. The chain's CDR3 is CASSYMAVPRKLFF. For the CDR3, the DNA is TGTGCCAGCAGTTACATGGCCGTGCCTCGAAAACTGTTTTTT.

The chain joins TRBV5-1 to TRBJ2-5, with TRBD2 identical over 10 bases. The CDR3 totals 16 residues. J was trimmed by 5 bases and V by 0 bases; bases with no gene match: 7. Germline CDR1 is SGHRS and CDR2 is YFSETQ. CDR3: CASSLALAGELETQYF. The CDR3 region has the DNA TGCGCCAGCAGCTTGGCTCTAGCGGGAGAATTGGAGACCCAGTACTTC.

The chain joins TRBV28 to TRBJ2-5; TRBD2 matches 9 bases. Germline V lookup: CDR1 MDHEN, CDR2 SYDVKM. V dropped 7 bases and J dropped 5; count of bases not matched to a gene: 14. There are 16 residues in the CDR3. CDR3 nucleotide sequence: TGTGCCAGCACAAAGTCAACGGCGGGAGGGGGGGAGACCCAGTACTTC. It codes for CASTKSTAGGGETQYF.

The chain couples TRBV20-1 to TRBJ2-3, with unresolved D. The length of the CDR3 is 10 residues. V lost 3 bases to trimming and J lost 9 bases, with 7 bases between them. The germline gives CDR1 DFQATT, CDR2 SNEGSKA (reference sequence). CDR3 nucleotides: TGCAGTGCTAGCATTCCAACGCAGTATTTT. This encodes CSASIPTQYF.